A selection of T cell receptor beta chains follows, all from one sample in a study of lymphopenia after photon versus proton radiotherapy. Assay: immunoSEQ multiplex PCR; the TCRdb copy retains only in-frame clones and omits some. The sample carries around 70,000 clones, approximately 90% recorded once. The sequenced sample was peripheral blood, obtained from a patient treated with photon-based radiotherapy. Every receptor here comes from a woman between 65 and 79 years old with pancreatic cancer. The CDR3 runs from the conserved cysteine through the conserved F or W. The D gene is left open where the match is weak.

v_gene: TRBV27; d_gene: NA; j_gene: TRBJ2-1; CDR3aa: CASSLGQGFGNEQFF
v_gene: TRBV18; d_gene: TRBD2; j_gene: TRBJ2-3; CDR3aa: CASSPIKTGTSGRRDTQYF
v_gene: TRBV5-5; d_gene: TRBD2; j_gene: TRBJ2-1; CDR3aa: CASRLTSGNNEQFF
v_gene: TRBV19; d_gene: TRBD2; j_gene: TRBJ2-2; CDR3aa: CASTSGRMNTGELFF
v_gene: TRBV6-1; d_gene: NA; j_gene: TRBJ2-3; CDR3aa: CASSELLDTQYF
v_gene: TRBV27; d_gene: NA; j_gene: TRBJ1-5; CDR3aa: CASRLHGIPEGNQPQHF
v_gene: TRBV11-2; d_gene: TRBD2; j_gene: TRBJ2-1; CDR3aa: CASSLERGRKHNEQFF
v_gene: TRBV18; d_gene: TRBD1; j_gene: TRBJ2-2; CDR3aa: CASSPGTGNTGELFF
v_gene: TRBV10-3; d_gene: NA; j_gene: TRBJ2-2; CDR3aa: CAISFDTGELFF
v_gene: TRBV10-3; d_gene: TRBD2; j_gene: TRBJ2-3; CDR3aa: CAISENSAGAGDTQYF
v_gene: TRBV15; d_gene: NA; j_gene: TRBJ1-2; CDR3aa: CATSREPGNYGYTF
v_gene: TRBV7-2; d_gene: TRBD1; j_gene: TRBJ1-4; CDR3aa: CASSLAGTGLAKLFF
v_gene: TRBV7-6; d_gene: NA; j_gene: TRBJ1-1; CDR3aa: CASSLSGNTEAFF
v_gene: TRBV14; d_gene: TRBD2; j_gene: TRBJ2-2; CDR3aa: CASSQGRGGNTGELFF
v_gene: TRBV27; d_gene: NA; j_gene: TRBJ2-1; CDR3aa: CASSFRKRREGPYNEQFF
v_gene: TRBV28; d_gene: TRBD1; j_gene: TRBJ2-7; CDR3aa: CASTPGTGSHEQYF
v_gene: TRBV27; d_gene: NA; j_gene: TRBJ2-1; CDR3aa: CASRRRTAFNEQFF
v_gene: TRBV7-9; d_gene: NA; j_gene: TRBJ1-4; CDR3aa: CASSTLTAGSFNEKLFF
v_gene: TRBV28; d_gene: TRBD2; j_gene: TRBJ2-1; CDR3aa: CASSVAGGVNEQFF
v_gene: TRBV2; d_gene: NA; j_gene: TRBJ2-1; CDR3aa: CASSVRGSYNEQFF
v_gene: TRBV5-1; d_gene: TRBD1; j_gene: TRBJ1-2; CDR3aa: CASSPEGQGSGYTF
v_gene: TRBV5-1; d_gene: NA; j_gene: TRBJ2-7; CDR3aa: CASSFVGGGEVYEQYF
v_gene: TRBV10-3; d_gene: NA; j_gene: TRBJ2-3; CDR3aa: CAITQSLHDTQYF
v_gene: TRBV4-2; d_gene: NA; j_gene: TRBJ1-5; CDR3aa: CASSQDLGLNQPQHF
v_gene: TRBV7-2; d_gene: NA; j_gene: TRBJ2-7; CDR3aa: CASSSLYEQYF
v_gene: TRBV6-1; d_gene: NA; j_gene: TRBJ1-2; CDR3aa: CASSEGRVGGYTF
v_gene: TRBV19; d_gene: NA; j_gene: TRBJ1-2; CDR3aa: CASSIETGPRSRYTF
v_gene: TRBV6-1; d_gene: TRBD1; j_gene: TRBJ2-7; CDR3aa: CASSGQGGHEQYF
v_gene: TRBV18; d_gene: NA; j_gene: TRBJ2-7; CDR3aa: CASSLEQGNSYEQYF
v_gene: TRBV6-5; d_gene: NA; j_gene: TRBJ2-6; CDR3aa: CASSSWGSGANVLTF
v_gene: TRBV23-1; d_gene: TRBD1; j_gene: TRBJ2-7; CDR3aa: CASSLYTDRVGEQYF
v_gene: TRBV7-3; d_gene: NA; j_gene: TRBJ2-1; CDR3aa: CASSSAPANEQFF
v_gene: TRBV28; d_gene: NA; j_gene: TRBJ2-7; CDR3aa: CASSPRYEQYF
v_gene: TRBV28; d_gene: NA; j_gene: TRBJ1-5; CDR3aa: CASTIQGQNQPQHF
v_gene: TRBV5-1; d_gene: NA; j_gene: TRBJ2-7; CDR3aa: CASSAGGGEGEQYF
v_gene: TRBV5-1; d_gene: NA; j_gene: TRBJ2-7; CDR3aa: CASSTAPGSNYEQYF
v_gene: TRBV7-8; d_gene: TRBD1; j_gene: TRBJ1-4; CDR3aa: CASSPRDRNEKLFF
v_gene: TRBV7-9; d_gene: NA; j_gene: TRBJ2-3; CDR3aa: CASSLMKGRADTQYF
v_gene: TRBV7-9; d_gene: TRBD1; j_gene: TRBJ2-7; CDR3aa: CASRPPPRQGNEQYF
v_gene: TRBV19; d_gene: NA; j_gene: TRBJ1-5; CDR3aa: CASSRAVYQPQHF
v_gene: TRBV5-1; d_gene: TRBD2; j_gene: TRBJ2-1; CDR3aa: CASGGAGAVYEQFF
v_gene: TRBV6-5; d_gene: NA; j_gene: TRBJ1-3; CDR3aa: CASSYGGGRSGNTIYF
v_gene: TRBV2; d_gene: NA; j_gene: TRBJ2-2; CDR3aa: CASCERRTGELFF
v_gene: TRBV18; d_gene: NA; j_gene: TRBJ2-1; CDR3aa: CASSFSSRWEQFF
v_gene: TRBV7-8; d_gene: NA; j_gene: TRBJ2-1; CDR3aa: CASSSINEQFF
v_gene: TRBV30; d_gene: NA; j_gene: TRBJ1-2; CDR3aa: CAWSVRKVYGYTF
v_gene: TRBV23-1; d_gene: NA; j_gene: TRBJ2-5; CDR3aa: CATQGRQETQYF
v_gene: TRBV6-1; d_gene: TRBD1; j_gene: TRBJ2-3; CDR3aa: CASSEAGFGTGGRDTQYF
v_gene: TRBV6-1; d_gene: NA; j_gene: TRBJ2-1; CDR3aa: CASSEGGGTGFF
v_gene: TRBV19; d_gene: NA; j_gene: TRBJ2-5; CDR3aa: CASSTTGGETQYF
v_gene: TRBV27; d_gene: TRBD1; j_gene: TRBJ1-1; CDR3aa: CASSFDRVNTEAFF
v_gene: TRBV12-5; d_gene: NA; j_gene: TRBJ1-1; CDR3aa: CASGSRGRDSGTEAFF
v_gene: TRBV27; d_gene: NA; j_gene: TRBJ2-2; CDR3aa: CASSPPGAGALTGELFF